This TCR beta chain was profiled in a study of T cell responses to AZD1222 COVID-19 vaccine. The study's findings and limits: A mostly white British donor set with more females was recruited, and clonal diversity was possibly underestimated. In the spike-specific TCR repertoire, nearly half reportedly target unmutated variant regions. Sampling that yielded the repertoires occurred only after the peak T cell response. CD4 TCRs linked to vaccination spanned spike, dominating at 160-218 and 743-854.

As regards this clone: What it recognizes is unknown.

Profiling relied on immunoSEQ multiplex PCR, and the TCRdb table lists in-frame clones only, not all of them. The profile shows about 180,000 clones, approximately 90% of them singletons. The V gene lost 3 bases and the J gene lost 7 bases, with 16 bases spanning the gap. There are 15 residues in the CDR3. CDR1 is SGHNT and CDR2 is YYREEE in the germline V gene (reference sequence). J is TRBJ1-4 and V is TRBV5-4; a weak D match, TRBD1 (6 bases). The sequenced sample was peripheral blood, obtained on day 0 of AZD1222 vaccination. This sequence originates from an adult in good health. The CDR3 DNA reads as TGTGCCAGCAGCTCCCAGGGGAAAGGGCCTGAAAAACTGTTTTTT. Translated, it gives CASSSQGKGPEKLFF.